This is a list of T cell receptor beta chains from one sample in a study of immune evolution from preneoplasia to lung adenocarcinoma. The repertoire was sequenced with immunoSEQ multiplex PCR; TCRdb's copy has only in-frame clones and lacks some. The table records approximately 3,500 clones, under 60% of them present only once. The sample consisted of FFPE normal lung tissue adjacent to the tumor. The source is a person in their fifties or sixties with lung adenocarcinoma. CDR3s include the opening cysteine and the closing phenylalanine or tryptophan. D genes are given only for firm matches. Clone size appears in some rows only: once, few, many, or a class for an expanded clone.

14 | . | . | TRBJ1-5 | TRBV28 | CAVGRGVGNQPQHF | TGTGCCGTGGGCAGAGGGGTGGGCAATCAGCCCCAGCATTTT
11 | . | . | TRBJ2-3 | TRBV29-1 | CSAEFQDTQYF | TGCAGCGCCGAATTCCAAGATACGCAGTATTTT
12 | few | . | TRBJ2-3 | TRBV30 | CAWRPFTDTQYF | TGTGCCTGGAGACCGTTCACAGATACGCAGTATTTT
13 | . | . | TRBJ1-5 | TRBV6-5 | CASSYARNQPQHF | TGTGCCAGCAGTTACGCCCGCAATCAGCCCCAGCATTTT
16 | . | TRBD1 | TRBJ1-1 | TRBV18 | CASSPRGTGSNTEAFF | TGTGCCAGCTCACCCCGAGGGACAGGTTCGAACACTGAAGCTTTCTTT
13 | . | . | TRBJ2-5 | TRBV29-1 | CSVVGGVGETQYF | TGCAGCGTCGTGGGGGGAGTCGGGGAGACCCAGTACTTC
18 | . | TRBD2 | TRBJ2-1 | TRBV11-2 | CASSRTSGGARVDNEQFF | TGTGCCAGCAGCAGGACTAGCGGGGGGGCAAGAGTTGACAATGAGCAGTTCTTC
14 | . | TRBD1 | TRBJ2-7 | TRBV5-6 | CASRRTGDSYEQYF | TGTGCCAGCAGACGGACAGGGGATAGTTACGAGCAGTACTTC
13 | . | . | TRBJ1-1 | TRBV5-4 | CASTRDGNTEAFF | TGTGCCAGCACCCGGGACGGGAACACTGAAGCTTTCTTT
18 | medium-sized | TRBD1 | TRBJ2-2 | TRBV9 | CASSVLPTGGQSTGELFF | TGTGCCAGCAGCGTCCTACCGACAGGGGGCCAGAGCACCGGGGAGCTGTTTTTT
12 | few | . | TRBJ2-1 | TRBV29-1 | CSAGLLDNEQFF | TGCAGCGCAGGTTTGCTCGACAATGAGCAGTTCTTC
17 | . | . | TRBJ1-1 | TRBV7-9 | CASSFSRPGGVNTEAFF | TGTGCCAGCAGCTTTTCTAGGCCCGGTGGGGTGAACACTGAAGCTTTCTTT
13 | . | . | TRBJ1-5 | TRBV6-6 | CASIEGVNQPQHF | TGTGCCAGCATCGAGGGAGTTAATCAGCCCCAGCATTTT
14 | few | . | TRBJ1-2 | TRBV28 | CASSLRGPYYGYTF | TGTGCCAGCAGTTTAAGGGGACCTTACTATGGCTACACCTTC
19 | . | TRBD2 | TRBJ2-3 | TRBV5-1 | CASSLGTSGRRSYTDTQYF | TGCGCCAGCAGCTTAGGGACTAGCGGGCGACGATCTTACACAGATACGCAGTATTTT
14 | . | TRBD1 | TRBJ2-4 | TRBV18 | CASSRTGGGNIQYF | TGTGCCAGCTCACGGACAGGGGGCGGGAACATTCAGTACTTC
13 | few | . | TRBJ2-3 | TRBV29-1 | CSVLGRGGDTQYF | TGCAGCGTCCTCGGGCGGGGAGGTGATACGCAGTATTTT
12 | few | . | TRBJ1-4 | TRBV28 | CASTPPRGALFF | TGTGCCAGCACCCCCCCCAGAGGAGCACTGTTTTTT
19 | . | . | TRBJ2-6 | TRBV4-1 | CASSQVGLQDRSGANVLTF | TGCGCCAGCAGCCAAGTCGGTTTACAGGACCGCTCTGGGGCCAACGTCCTGACTTTC
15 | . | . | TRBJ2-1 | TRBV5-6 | CASSFMGSSYNEQFF | TGTGCCAGCAGCTTTATGGGGAGCTCCTACAATGAGCAGTTCTTC
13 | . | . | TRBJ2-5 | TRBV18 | CASSTGSGETQYF | TGTGCCAGCTCTACTGGGTCGGGTGAGACCCAGTACTTC
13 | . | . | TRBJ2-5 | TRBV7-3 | CASSLRPDGTQYF | TGTGCCAGCAGCTTAAGGCCTGATGGGACCCAGTACTTC
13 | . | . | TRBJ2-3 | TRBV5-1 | CASSRPSTDTQYF | TGCGCCAGCAGCAGGCCTTCCACAGATACGCAGTATTTT
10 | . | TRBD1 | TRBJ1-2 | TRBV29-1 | CSDQGAGYTF | TGCAGCGACCAGGGGGCGGGCTACACCTTC
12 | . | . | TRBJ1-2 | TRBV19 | CASSQGDYGYTF | TGTGCCAGTAGCCAGGGAGACTATGGCTACACCTTC
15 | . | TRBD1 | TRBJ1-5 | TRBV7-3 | CASSPPGGPNQPQHF | TGTGCCAGCAGCCCCCCAGGGGGCCCCAATCAGCCCCAGCATTTT
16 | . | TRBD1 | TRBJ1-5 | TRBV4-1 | CASSQDQGASNQPQHF | TGCGCCAGCAGCCAAGATCAGGGGGCTAGCAATCAGCCCCAGCATTTT
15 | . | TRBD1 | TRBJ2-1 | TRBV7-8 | CASSLLQGAYNEQFF | TGTGCCAGCAGCTTACTGCAGGGGGCCTACAATGAGCAGTTCTTC
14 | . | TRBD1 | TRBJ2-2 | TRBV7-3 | CASSSHRGTGELFF | TGTGCCAGCAGCTCGCACAGGGGCACCGGGGAGCTGTTTTTT
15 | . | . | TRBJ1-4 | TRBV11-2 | CASSPGASTNEKLFF | TGTGCCAGCAGCCCAGGGGCCTCAACTAATGAAAAACTGTTTTTT
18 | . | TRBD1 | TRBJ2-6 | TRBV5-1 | CASSLRDSHYSGANVLTF | TGCGCCAGCAGCCTTCGGGACAGCCACTACTCTGGGGCCAACGTCCTGACTTTC
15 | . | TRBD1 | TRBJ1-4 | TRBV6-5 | CASSPPGQADEKLFF | TGTGCCAGCAGTCCACCGGGACAGGCAGATGAAAAACTGTTTTTT
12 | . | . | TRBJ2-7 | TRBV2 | CASRIEAYEQYF | TGTGCCAGTCGTATAGAAGCCTACGAGCAGTACTTC
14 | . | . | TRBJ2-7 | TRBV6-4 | CASSDQGQRYEQYF | TGTGCCAGCAGTGACCAGGGGCAAAGGTACGAGCAGTACTTC
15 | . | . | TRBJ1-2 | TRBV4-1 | CASSQDWEGRVGYTF | TGCGCCAGCAGCCAAGACTGGGAGGGGCGAGTCGGCTACACCTTC
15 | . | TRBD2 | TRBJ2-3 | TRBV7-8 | CASSLPGLDTDTQYF | TGTGCCAGCAGCCTCCCGGGACTAGACACAGATACGCAGTATTTT
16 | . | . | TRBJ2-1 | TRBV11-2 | CASSFESWGAENEQFF | TGTGCCAGCAGCTTTGAATCCTGGGGTGCTGAGAATGAGCAGTTCTTC
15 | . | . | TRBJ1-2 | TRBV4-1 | CASSQDRAVNYGYTF | TGCGCCAGCAGCCAAGATAGGGCGGTTAACTATGGCTACACCTTC
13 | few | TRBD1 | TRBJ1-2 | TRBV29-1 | CSVATGGLYGYTF | TGCAGCGTGGCTACAGGGGGGCTCTATGGCTACACCTTC
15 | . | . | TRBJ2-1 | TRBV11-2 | CASSFRSGPDNEQFF | TGTGCCAGCAGCTTTCGGTCCGGCCCTGACAATGAGCAGTTCTTC
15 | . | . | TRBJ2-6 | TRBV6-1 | CASSEPSSGANVLTF | TGTGCCAGCAGTGAACCAAGCTCTGGGGCCAACGTCCTGACTTTC
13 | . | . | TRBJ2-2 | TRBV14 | CASSLDNTGELFF | TGTGCCAGCAGCTTAGACAACACCGGGGAGCTGTTTTTT
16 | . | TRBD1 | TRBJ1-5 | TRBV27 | CASSSHRGGVHQPQHF | TGTGCCAGCAGTTCACACAGGGGAGGTGTCCATCAGCCCCAGCATTTT
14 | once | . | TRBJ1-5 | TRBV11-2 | CASSLWAGREPQHF | TGTGCCAGCAGCTTATGGGCAGGGCGTGAGCCCCAGCATTTT
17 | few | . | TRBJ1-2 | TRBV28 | CASSLPSVWHINYGYTF | TGTGCCAGCAGTCTACCCTCCGTATGGCACATCAACTATGGCTACACCTTC
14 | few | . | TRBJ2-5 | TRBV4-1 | CARTWVRAQETQYF | TGCGCCCGCACTTGGGTAAGAGCTCAAGAGACCCAGTACTTC
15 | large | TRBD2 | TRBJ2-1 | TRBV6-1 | CASISGGAGYNEQFF | TGTGCCAGCATTAGCGGGGGGGCAGGTTACAATGAGCAGTTCTTC
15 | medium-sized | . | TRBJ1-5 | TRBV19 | CASSIGAATNQPQHF | TGTGCCAGTAGTATAGGGGCCGCCACCAATCAGCCCCAGCATTTT
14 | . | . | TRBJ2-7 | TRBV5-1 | CASSPPPGTYEQYF | TGCGCCAGCAGCCCCCCGCCAGGCACCTACGAGCAGTACTTC
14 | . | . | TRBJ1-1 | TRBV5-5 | CASSLVGTNTEAFF | TGTGCCAGCAGCTTGGTAGGGACTAACACTGAAGCTTTCTTT
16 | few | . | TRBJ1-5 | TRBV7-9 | CASSLGLGDWDQPQHF | TGTGCCAGCAGCTTAGGTTTGGGGGATTGGGATCAGCCCCAGCATTTT